The 18 T cell receptor beta chains below were found in one sample sequenced in a study of T and B cells in COVID-19 patients. Multiplex PCR with BIOMED2 TRB-A/B primer pools amplified TRB rearrangements. TCRdb ran MiXCR on the multiplex PCR reads and lists one entry per CDR3 protein. This table has 6,000 or so distinct CDR3 sequences, 20% to 30% appearing once. TRB was amplified from about 250-500 ng of blood genomic DNA. Sequencing was carried out using blood. These TCRs come from a human donor with active COVID-19.

The CDR3: CASSLVRTGQGNGGELFF. CDR3 nucleotides: TGTGCCAGCAGCTTAGTGAGGACGGGACAGGGGAATGGCGGGGAGCTGTTTTTT. This sequence joins TRBV11-2 and TRBJ2-2; 10 nucleotides align to TRBD1. CDR1 is SGHAT, CDR2 FQNNGV, per germline. V lost 1 base, J lost 7 bases, and 12 bases stayed unmatched. This CDR3 spans 18 amino acids.

V usage is TRBV14 and J usage is TRBJ2-3; D possibly corresponds to TRBD2 (5 bases). Germline CDR1 and CDR2: SGHDN and FVKESK. Deletions cut 6 bases from V and 2 bases from J, with 15 bases between. The CDR3 contains 15 residues. The CDR3 DNA follows: TGTGCCAGCAGTCGGAGGTCACCTTACACAGATACGCAGTATTTT. This translates into CASSRRSPYTDTQYF.

Details on this clonotype: This may be a read error: a much more frequent sequence differs by one nucleotide. The chain has TRBV6-1 and TRBJ2-5; D possibly corresponds to TRBD1 (6 bases). Germline V lookup: CDR1 MNHNS, CDR2 SASEGT. There are 15 residues in the CDR3. The CDR3 region is CASSENSGVSEIQYF. In DNA form, the CDR3 reads TGTGCCAGCAGTGAAAATTCAGGGGTCTCCGAGATCCAGTACTTC.

This clonotype is labeled as medium-sized. The genes are TRBV18 and TRBJ2-6; weak D call: TRBD1 (6 bases). This CDR3 region has 15 residues. CDR1 is KGHSH and CDR2 is LQKENI in the germline V gene. With 4 bases removed from V and 1 base from J, the gap between germline ends came to 8 bases. This CDR3 is CASSQGVSGANVLTF. For the CDR3, the DNA is TGTGCCAGCTCACAGGGGGTGTCTGGGGCCAACGTCCTGACTTTC.

Sample share makes this clonotype medium-sized (0.01 to 0.1%). The chain carries TRBV6-5 and TRBJ1-1; D remains unclear. Looked up from germline, CDR1 is MNHEY and CDR2 is SVGAGI. There are 12 residues in the CDR3. The germline V and J ends were trimmed by 5 bases and 4 bases, with 8 bases remaining between them. As DNA, the CDR3 is TGTGCCAGCAGTCACGACTCCACTGAAGCTTTCTTT. Protein sequence: CASSHDSTEAFF.

This clonotype ranks as medium-sized. CDR3 in amino acids: CASARYGYTF. CDR3 DNA: TGTGCCAGCGCGCGGTATGGCTACACCTTC. The genes are TRBV19 and TRBJ1-2, with unresolved D. The V gene's germline CDR1 is LNHDA and CDR2 SQIVND (reference sequence). Trimming shortened V by 9 bases and J by 5 bases, and 7 bases separated the two germline ends. CDR3 length equals 10 residues.

By sample fraction, this clonotype is medium-sized. This chain uses TRBV19 with TRBJ2-1, with 12 bases aligning to TRBD2. Germline CDR1 is LNHDA and CDR2 is SQIVND (reference sequence). V lost 1 base and J lost 7; bases outside the gene matches: 5. The CDR3 runs to 16 residues. Written as DNA, the CDR3 is TGTGCCAGTAGTATAGCCCTAGCGGGAGGGCTAAATGAGCAGTTCTTC. Protein product: CASSIALAGGLNEQFF.

This clonotype was seen a single time. This sequence joins TRBV7-9 and TRBJ2-5; D is tentatively TRBD1 or TRBD2 (5 bases each). The CDR3 contains 14 residues. Per germline, CDR1 SEHNR and CDR2 FQNEAQ (reference sequence). V lost 3 bases and J 6 bases, leaving 14 bases between the germline ends. The CDR3 spells CASSFTGAGKTQYF. The CDR3 nucleotides read TGTGCCAGCAGCTTTACCGGGGCCGGAAAGACCCAGTACTTC. The entire variable domain, with the rest obtained from reference TRBV7-9 and TRBJ2-5, is as follows: DTGVSQNPRHKITKRGQNVTFRCDPISEHNRLYWYRQTLGQGPEFLTYFQNEAQLEKSRLLSDRFSAERPKGSFSTLEIQRTEQGDSAMYLCASSFTGAGKTQYFGPGTRLLVL.

This clonotype qualifies as medium-sized. This chain links TRBV6-5 with TRBJ1-2; D is unresolved. CDR3 length equals 13 residues. V shed 5 bases and J shed 2 bases, with 9 bases lying between them. In germline, CDR1 is MNHEY, CDR2 SVGAGI. The CDR3 spells CASSRTVNYGYTF. The CDR3 DNA is TGTGCCAGCAGTCGGACCGTCAACTATGGCTACACCTTC.

The genes are TRBV12-3 or TRBV12-4 and TRBJ1-4, with D tentatively TRBD1 (5 bases). The CDR3 extends over 16 amino acids. V was shortened by 4 bases and J by 5 bases, with 17 bases between the two germline ends. The CDR3 region has the DNA TGTGCCAGCAGTTCCCGAATAAGGGACGGGAATGAAAAACTGTTTTTT. The encoded protein is CASSSRIRDGNEKLFF.

V usage is TRBV11-1 and J usage is TRBJ2-7, with TRBD1 identical over 9 bases. CDR3 length: 13 amino acids. V lost 4 bases to trimming and J lost 5 bases; unmatched junction nucleotides: 3. The V gene's germline CDR1 is SGHAT and CDR2 FQDESV (reference sequence). CDR3 loop: CASSSQGAHEQYF. In DNA form, the CDR3 reads TGTGCCAGCAGCTCACAGGGGGCCCACGAGCAGTACTTC.

The chain carries TRBV10-3 and TRBJ1-2; TRBD1 aligns across 9 bases. This CDR3 spans 13 amino acids. From germline, CDR1 is ENHRY and CDR2 SYGVKD. After removal of 7 bases from V and 7 bases from J, the junction contained 7 bases not matched to a gene. The CDR3 coding sequence is TGTGCCATCACCGGACAGGGGACCTCTGGCTACACCTTC. Its translation: CAITGQGTSGYTF.

This clonotype qualifies as medium-sized. This chain uses TRBV27 with TRBJ2-7, with 7 bases aligning to TRBD2. Germline CDR1 reads MNHEY; CDR2 reads SMNVEV (reference sequence). The V segment lost 3 bases and the J segment 2 bases; nucleotides outside the gene matches: 7. The CDR3 runs to 15 residues. The CDR3: CASSFRLAEPYEQYF. CDR3 in DNA: TGTGCCAGCAGTTTCCGGCTAGCGGAACCCTACGAGCAGTACTTC.

This clonotype was observed a handful of times. The chain employs TRBV7-9 and TRBJ2-2, with 9 bases lining up with TRBD2. The junction had 10 bases not matched to a gene; V was cut back by 11 bases and J by 6 bases. Per the germline V gene, CDR1 is SEHNR and CDR2 is FQNEAQ (reference sequence). The CDR3 is 14 residues long. CDR3 DNA: TGTGCCGGCCGAGAGACTAGCGGTCCCGGGGAGCTGTTTTTT. It codes for CAGRETSGPGELFF. The full variable domain, completed using reference TRBV7-9 and TRBJ2-2, is DTGVSQNPRHKITKRGQNVTFRCDPISEHNRLYWYRQTLGQGPEFLTYFQNEAQLEKSRLLSDRFSAERPKGSFSTLEIQRTEQGDSAMYLCAGRETSGPGELFFGEGSRLTVL.

The rearrangement joins TRBV27 to TRBJ2-7; 8 nucleotides line up with TRBD1. Germline V CDR1 and CDR2: MNHEY, SMNVEV (reference sequence). This CDR3 has 14 residues. Trimming removed 6 bases from V and 0 bases from J; junction bases left unmatched: 4. Here the CDR3 reads CASRTGQGSYEQYF. In DNA, the CDR3 is TGTGCCAGCAGGACCGGACAGGGCTCCTACGAGCAGTACTTC.

The DNA of the CDR3 is TGTGCCAGCAAATCTTTCCTCTTTTCTGGGGCCAACGTCCTGACTTTC. Encoded protein: CASKSFLFSGANVLTF. J is TRBJ2-6 and V is TRBV27; D is unresolved. The V and J ends lost 7 bases and 1 base respectively, with 14 bases between them. This CDR3 spans 16 amino acids. Germline V CDR1 and CDR2: MNHEY, SMNVEV (reference sequence).

V and J are TRBV5-6 and TRBJ1-2; no reliable D call. The V end lost 4 bases, the J end lost 4 bases, and 17 bases lay between the germline ends. Per germline, CDR1 SGHDT and CDR2 YYEEEE. This CDR3 has 15 residues. The CDR3 DNA sequence: TGTGCCAGCAGCCCGGGGTGGCTAGTGACCTATGGCTACACCTTC. Residues: CASSPGWLVTYGYTF.

This clonotype is medium-sized by share. The V call is TRBV19, the J call TRBJ1-4; no clear D. V was trimmed by 3 bases and J by 0 bases, leaving 5 bases between them. Germline loops: CDR1 LNHDA, CDR2 SQIVND (reference sequence). The CDR3 contains 14 residues. CDR3 residues: CASSITATNEKLFF. The DNA for the CDR3 is TGTGCCAGTAGTATCACGGCAACTAATGAAAAACTGTTTTTT.